Each of the 2 T cell receptor beta chains below was sequenced from the same sample in a study of blood T cell repertoires in COVID-19. Sequencing used immunoSEQ multiplex PCR; TCRdb keeps in-frame clones, though not all of them. The top ten hold 4% to 4.5% of the sample, which has about 110,000 clones, approximately 83% seen once. Input material: peripheral blood. The receptor source for this set is a woman in her 70s with acute or convalescent COVID-19.

The genes are TRBV5-6 and TRBJ1-2; the D is unclear. Germline lookup yields CDR1 SGHDT and CDR2 YYEEEE. The CDR3 spans 12 residues. The ends were cut back, 4 bases at V and 4 bases at J, with 8 bases in the middle. CDR3 coding DNA: TGTGCCAGCAGCACCTACAGCTATGGCTACACCTTC. This translates into CASSTYSYGYTF.

This clone was observed a few times. V gene TRBV27 combines with J gene TRBJ2-7, with 8 nucleotides matching TRBD1. The V and J ends lost 6 bases and 5 bases, in that order; junction bases with no gene match: 12. The CDR3 is 15 residues long. Germline assignment: CDR1 MNHEY and CDR2 SMNVEV (reference sequence). The CDR3 DNA follows: TGTGCCAGCAGGTTGGCCCGACAGGGGAACAACGAGCAGTACTTC. Amino acids: CASRLARQGNNEQYF.